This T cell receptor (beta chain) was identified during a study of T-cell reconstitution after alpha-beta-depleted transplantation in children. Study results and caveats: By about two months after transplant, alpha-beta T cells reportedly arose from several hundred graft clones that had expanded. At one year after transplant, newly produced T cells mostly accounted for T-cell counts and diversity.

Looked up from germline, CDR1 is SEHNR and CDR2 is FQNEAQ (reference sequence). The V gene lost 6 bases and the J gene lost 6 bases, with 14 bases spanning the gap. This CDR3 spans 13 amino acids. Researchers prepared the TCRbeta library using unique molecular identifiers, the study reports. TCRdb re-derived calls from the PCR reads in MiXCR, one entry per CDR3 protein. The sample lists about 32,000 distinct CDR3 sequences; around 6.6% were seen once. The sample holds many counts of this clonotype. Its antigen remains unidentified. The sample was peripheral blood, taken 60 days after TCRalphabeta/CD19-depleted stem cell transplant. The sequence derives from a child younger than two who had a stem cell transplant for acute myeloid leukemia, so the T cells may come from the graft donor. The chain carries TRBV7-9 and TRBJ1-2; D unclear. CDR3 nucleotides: TGTGCCAGCAGTTTCGAACCTCACCATGGCTACACCTTC. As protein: CASSFEPHHGYTF.